This T cell receptor beta chain was sequenced during a study of blood T cell repertoires in COVID-19. Study-wide context: Some COVID-19 samples were acute and others convalescent; all came from the United States, Italy and Spain.

Authors' analysis steps: Nucleated cell counts were estimated from reference gene primer amplification. Data came from immunoSEQ multiplex PCR; TCRdb stores just in-frame clones and leaves some out. The V and J calls and clone size were taken over from that table, and D and trimming were inferred from the DNA. The profile shows about 160,000 clones, around nine tenths of them singletons. V was shortened by 1 base and J by 0 bases, with 10 bases between the two germline ends. Per germline, CDR1 SGDLS and CDR2 YYNGEE. The CDR3 totals 16 residues. Seattle enrolled patients during active infection and tracked them longitudinally.

The source of this sequence is a woman aged 70-85 years with COVID-19, enrolled during active disease. The chain combines TRBV9 with TRBJ2-2, with a tentative D call TRBD1 (6 bases). Sequencing was carried out using peripheral blood. The CDR3 DNA reads as TGTGCCAGCAGCGTACGTGGGGGCACGAACACCGGGGAGCTGTTTTTT. Its protein product is CASSVRGGTNTGELFF.